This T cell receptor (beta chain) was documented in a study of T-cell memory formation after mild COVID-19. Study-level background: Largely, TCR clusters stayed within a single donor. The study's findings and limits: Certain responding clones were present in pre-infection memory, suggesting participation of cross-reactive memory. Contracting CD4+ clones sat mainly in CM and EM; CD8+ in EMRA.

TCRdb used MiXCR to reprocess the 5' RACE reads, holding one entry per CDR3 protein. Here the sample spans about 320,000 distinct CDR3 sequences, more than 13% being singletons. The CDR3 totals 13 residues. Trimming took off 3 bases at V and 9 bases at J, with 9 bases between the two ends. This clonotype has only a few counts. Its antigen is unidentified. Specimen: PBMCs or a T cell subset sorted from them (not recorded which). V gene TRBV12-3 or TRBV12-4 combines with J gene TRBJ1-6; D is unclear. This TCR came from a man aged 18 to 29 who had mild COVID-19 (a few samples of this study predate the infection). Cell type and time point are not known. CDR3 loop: CASSLAGPSPLHF. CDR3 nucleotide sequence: TGTGCCAGCAGTTTGGCAGGCCCTTCACCCCTCCACTTT.